Shown below are 30 T cell receptor beta chains from a single sample sequenced in a study of vaccination effects on CD4 cells after COVID-19. These receptors are not linked to any known antigen. Before sequencing took place, the ViraFEST assay used viral peptide pools to expand antigen-specific CD4+ T cells. Culturing for more than eight days preceded CD4+ T cell isolation. This person caught SARS-CoV-2 sometime from March to December 2020, and PCR testing confirmed the infection. Profiling relied on immunoSEQ multiplex PCR, and the TCRdb table lists in-frame clones only, not all of them. The sample yields about 40,000 clones, about two thirds seen once. This sample comprised CD4+ T cells from PBMCs cultured with a peptide pool, obtained before COVID-19 vaccination. These receptors all stem from a human donor who had a prior SARS-CoV-2 infection.

A single count supports this clone. The chain has TRBV5-6 and TRBJ2-1; TRBD2 aligns across 10 bases. The CDR3 totals 17 residues. Trimming cost V 2 bases and J 5 bases; bases outside gene matches: 10. CDR1 SGHDT and CDR2 YYEEEE come from the germline V gene. The CDR3 sequence: CASSLSMGLAGDNEQFF. The CDR3 nucleotides are TGTGCCAGCAGCTTAAGTATGGGGCTAGCGGGAGACAATGAGCAGTTCTTC.

V is TRBV13 and J is TRBJ2-7, with 11 bases identical to TRBD1. The germline V gene has CDR1 PRHDT and CDR2 FYEKMQ (reference sequence). The CDR3 is 16 residues long. V lost 5 bases and J lost 0; bases outside the gene matches: 6. CDR3 region: CASSESGTGGSYEQYF. Here the CDR3 DNA reads TGTGCCAGCAGCGAGTCCGGGACAGGGGGCTCCTACGAGCAGTACTTC.

CDR3 loop: CASSAHGQSRTDTQYF. CDR3 in DNA: TGTGCCAGCAGCGCGCACGGACAGTCCCGCACAGATACGCAGTATTTT. V and J are TRBV9 and TRBJ2-3, with TRBD1 as a possible D gene (6 bases). The V gene lost 3 bases and the J gene lost 1 base, with 15 bases spanning the gap. CDR3 length: 16 residues. Germline loops: CDR1 SGDLS, CDR2 YYNGEE. Based on the CDR3 plus reference TRBV9 and TRBJ2-3, the full variable domain is DSGVTQTPKHLITATGQRVTLRCSPRSGDLSVYWYQQSLDQGLQFLIQYYNGEERAKGNILERFSAQQFPDLHSELNLSSLELGDSALYFCASSAHGQSRTDTQYFGPGTRLTVL.

The V and J genes are TRBV4-2 and TRBJ2-5; TRBD1 or TRBD2 may be the D gene (6 bases each). Deletions cut 0 bases from V and 5 bases from J, with 10 bases between. Germline V lookup: CDR1 LGHNA, CDR2 YNFKEQ. This CDR3 contains 14 residues. The CDR3 DNA sequence: TGTGCCAGCAGCCAAGAAAGGGGGAGGGAGACCCAGTACTTC. It specifies CASSQERGRETQYF.

This chain uses TRBV2 with TRBJ2-5, with D possibly TRBD1 on 5 matching bases. Germline V gene data show CDR1 as SNHLY and CDR2 as FYNNEI. Trimming took off 7 bases at V and 2 bases at J, with 14 bases between the two ends. This CDR3 spans 14 amino acids. CDR3 loop: CASITDSRQETQYF. Here the CDR3 DNA reads TGTGCCAGCATCACCGACAGCCGACAAGAGACCCAGTACTTC.

V gene TRBV5-4 combines with J gene TRBJ2-7; 12 bases are shared with TRBD1. V lost 7 bases and J lost 2; bases outside the gene matches: 16. The CDR3 extends over 18 amino acids. Germline V lookup: CDR1 SGHNT, CDR2 YYREEE (reference sequence). The DNA for the CDR3 is TGTGCCAGCTCCCGGGACAGGGGGCTTCCACGTTCCCCCTACGAGCAGTACTTC. Encoded protein: CASSRDRGLPRSPYEQYF.

A few counts support this clone. The chain links TRBV28 to TRBJ2-7; maybe TRBD2 (6 bases). Between the trimmed V and J ends, which lost 1 base and 7 bases, there was a span of 8 bases. Germline V gene sequence: CDR1 MDHEN, CDR2 SYDVKM. This CDR3 contains 12 residues. The CDR3 DNA follows: TGTGCCAGCAGTTTATCGGGGGTGGAGCAGTACTTC. Its protein product is CASSLSGVEQYF.

The rearrangement links TRBV6-2 or TRBV6-3 to TRBJ2-7; 7 positions agree with TRBD1. There are 15 residues in the CDR3. Germline values: CDR1 MNHEY, CDR2 SVGEGT. After removal of 2 bases from V and 0 bases from J, the junction contained 4 bases not matched to a gene. This CDR3 is CASSYLGGSSYEQYF. In DNA form, the CDR3 reads TGTGCCAGCAGTTACCTAGGGGGCTCCTCCTACGAGCAGTACTTC.

This clone was seen just once. The J gene is TRBJ1-2, the V gene TRBV6-5; TRBD1 is a possible D gene (6 bases). The CDR3 sequence is 13 residues long. Trimming removed 3 bases at V and 8 bases at J, with 13 bases between. The V gene's germline CDR1 is MNHEY and CDR2 SVGAGI. The CDR3 bases are TGTGCCAGCAGTTATGGACAGTCCGCGGGCTACACCTTC. Protein product: CASSYGQSAGYTF.

The chain links TRBV5-4 to TRBJ1-1; tentative D call: TRBD1 (6 bases). The CDR3 contains 16 residues. V was cut by 0 bases and J by 1 base, with 13 bases left in between. CDR1 is SGHNT and CDR2 is YYREEE in the germline V gene (reference sequence). In nucleotides, the CDR3 is TGTGCCAGCAGCTTGGTGGGTTGGGGGCCGAACACTGAAGCTTTCTTT. It specifies CASSLVGWGPNTEAFF.

The chain joins TRBV24-1 to TRBJ2-1; 7 bases are a match to TRBD1. Losses at the gene ends were 1 base for V and 6 bases for J; bases not matched to a gene: 5. This CDR3 has 15 amino acids. Per the germline V gene, CDR1 is KGHDR and CDR2 is SFDVKD. CDR3 DNA: TGTGCCACCAGTGATTTAGGGGGCCCCGCCAATGAGCAGTTCTTC. Its translation is CATSDLGGPANEQFF.

The chain carries TRBV19 and TRBJ1-6; D gene ambiguous. V was trimmed by 5 bases and J by 7 bases, leaving 12 bases between them. Germline lookup yields CDR1 LNHDA and CDR2 SQIVND (reference sequence). CDR3 length: 14 residues. The DNA of the CDR3 is TGTGCCAGTAGTCTATACATTAACAATTCACCCCTCCACTTT. It encodes CASSLYINNSPLHF.

The V call is TRBV5-1, the J call TRBJ2-5, with D perhaps TRBD2 (5 bases). The CDR3 extends over 14 amino acids. From germline, CDR1 is SGHRS and CDR2 YFSETQ. Trimming stripped 4 bases from V and 5 bases from J, with 15 bases between. CDR3 loop: CASSMRGLLETQYF. The CDR3 DNA follows: TGCGCCAGCAGCATGCGAGGGTTGTTGGAGACCCAGTACTTC.

V usage is TRBV29-1 and J usage is TRBJ2-3, with 7 bases aligning to TRBD2. The CDR3 is 14 residues long. Trimming cost V 3 bases and J 3 bases; bases outside gene matches: 6. From germline, CDR1 is SQVTM and CDR2 ANQGSEA. CDR3 residues: CSVERRGWTDTQYF. CDR3 nucleotides: TGCAGCGTTGAGCGGCGGGGGTGGACAGATACGCAGTATTTT.

This chain links TRBV11-3 with TRBJ2-7; 7 bases fit TRBD2. The CDR3 runs to 16 residues. Trimming removed 6 bases from V and 6 bases from J; junction bases left unmatched: 17. CDR1 SGHNT and CDR2 YENEEA come from the germline V gene. CDR3 protein: CASRPSRGGQASEQYF. The CDR3 DNA reads as TGTGCCAGCAGACCCTCTCGGGGAGGGCAGGCTTCCGAGCAGTACTTC. The full variable domain, its missing parts supplied by reference TRBV11-3 and TRBJ2-7, is EAGVVQSPRYKIIEKKQPVAFWCNPISGHNTLYWYLQNLGQGPELLIRYENEEAVDDSQLPKDRFSAERLKGVDSTLKIQPAELGDSAVYLCASRPSRGGQASEQYFGPGTRLTVT.

The rearrangement joins TRBV2 to TRBJ2-7; 7 positions agree with TRBD2. The CDR3 is 13 amino acids. V lost 4 bases and J lost 7; bases outside the gene matches: 7. The germline V gene encodes CDR1 SNHLY and CDR2 FYNNEI. For the CDR3, the DNA is TGTGCCAGCAGTGGGGCGGGAGCGAGAGAGCAGTACTTC. This sequence encodes CASSGAGAREQYF.

This chain joins TRBV5-1 and TRBJ2-5, with 10 bases aligning to TRBD2. V was clipped by 3 bases and J by 2 bases; unmatched bases: 7. There are 16 residues in the CDR3. Per the germline V gene, CDR1 is SGHRS and CDR2 is YFSETQ. The CDR3 coding sequence is TGCGCCAGCAGCTCGTGGGGACTAGCGAGGCAAGAGACCCAGTACTTC. As protein: CASSSWGLARQETQYF.

The V gene is TRBV19, the J gene TRBJ2-1; D is unclear. CDR1 LNHDA and CDR2 SQIVND come from the germline V gene (reference sequence). V was clipped by 5 bases and J by 13 bases, with 18 bases between them. The CDR3 is 13 residues long. This CDR3 reads CASSFFMAVEQFF. For the CDR3, the DNA is TGTGCCAGTAGTTTTTTCATGGCAGTCGAACAGTTCTTC.

This chain uses TRBV4-2 with TRBJ1-1; 7 bases align to TRBD1. Trimming at V came to 4 bases and at J to 5 bases, leaving 16 bases not matched to a gene. The CDR3 totals 17 residues. Germline loops: CDR1 LGHNA, CDR2 YNFKEQ. The CDR3 DNA reads TGTGCCAGCAGCCTCTCGGGCCAGGGGGAACGTAATACTGAAGCTTTCTTT. It specifies CASSLSGQGERNTEAFF.

The CDR3, as DNA: TGTGCCAGCTCCCCCGGGACAGGGAGTTTCGACTACGAGCAGTACTTC. Protein: CASSPGTGSFDYEQYF. V usage is TRBV18 and J usage is TRBJ2-7, with 9 bases matching TRBD1. The CDR3 loop spans 16 amino acids. With 6 bases clipped from V and 3 bases from J, the junction kept 12 bases outside the gene matches. Germline V gene lookup returns CDR1 KGHSH and CDR2 LQKENI.

The chain employs TRBV5-1 and TRBJ2-1; tentative D call: TRBD1 (6 bases). Trimming took 4 bases from V and 5 from J, leaving 16 bases between them. This CDR3 is 15 amino acids long. Germline V gives CDR1 SGHRS, CDR2 YFSETQ. CDR3 bases: TGCGCCAGCAGCACGACCGGGACATATAACAATGAGCAGTTCTTC. It specifies CASSTTGTYNNEQFF.

This clone showed up just a few times. This chain uses TRBV5-1 with TRBJ2-7, with 9 bases lining up with TRBD2. CDR1 SGHRS and CDR2 YFSETQ come from the germline V gene. Trimming removed 3 bases from V and 4 bases from J; junction bases left unmatched: 8. This CDR3 contains 15 residues. The CDR3 protein is CASSSWGSGSYEQYF. The CDR3 DNA is TGCGCCAGCAGCTCCTGGGGTAGCGGGAGTTACGAGCAGTACTTC.

The chain uses TRBV2 and TRBJ2-1; 11 bases map to TRBD2. The CDR3 sequence is 15 residues long. Losses at the gene ends were 6 bases for V and 4 bases for J; bases not matched to a gene: 5. Germline lookup yields CDR1 SNHLY and CDR2 FYNNEI. The CDR3 DNA sequence: TGTGCCAGCAGGGGGGGACTAGCGGAGTACAATGAGCAGTTCTTC. Translating it yields CASRGGLAEYNEQFF. The full variable domain, its missing parts supplied by reference TRBV2 and TRBJ2-1, is EPEVTQTPSHQVTQMGQEVILRCVPISNHLYFYWYRQILGQKVEFLVSFYNNEISEKSEIFDDQFSVERPDGSNFTLKIRSTKLEDSAMYFCASRGGLAEYNEQFFGPGTRLTVL.

This chain joins TRBV20-1 and TRBJ1-4; D is unclear. The CDR3 has 14 residues. Trimming removed 3 bases at V and 0 bases at J, with 8 bases between. Germline assignment: CDR1 DFQATT and CDR2 SNEGSKA (reference sequence). The CDR3 nucleotides are TGCAGTGCTAGTTGGAGTCCAACTAATGAAAAACTGTTTTTT. This translates into CSASWSPTNEKLFF.

CDR3 amino acids: CASSYSGTRFSTDTQYF. CDR3 sequence (DNA): TGTGCCAGCAGCTACTCCGGGACTAGGTTTAGCACAGATACGCAGTATTTT. The V gene is TRBV7-3, the J gene TRBJ2-3, with 8 nucleotides matching TRBD2. Germline V CDR1 and CDR2: SGHTA, FQGTGA. Trimming removed 4 bases from V and 0 bases from J; junction bases left unmatched: 9. CDR3 length: 17 residues.

The CDR3 region has the DNA TGCGCCAGCAGACCCGGACAGGGAGTCTACGAGCAGTACTTC. It encodes CASRPGQGVYEQYF. V is TRBV5-1 and J is TRBJ2-7; TRBD1 matches at 8 bases. Germline assignment: CDR1 SGHRS and CDR2 YFSETQ. V was pared by 5 bases and J by 3 bases, with 7 bases of the junction left unmatched. The CDR3 sequence is 14 residues long. Looking up the rest from reference TRBV5-1 and TRBJ2-7 gives the full variable domain: KAGVTQTPRYLIKTRGQQVTLSCSPISGHRSVSWYQQTPGQGLQFLFEYFSETQRNKGNFPGRFSGRQFSNSRSEMNVSTLELGDSALYLCASRPGQGVYEQYFGPGTRLTVT.

This clone was counted a single time. The CDR3 loop reads CASSTNSGGQETQYF. The DNA of the CDR3 is TGTGCCAGCAGCACAAATAGCGGGGGGCAAGAGACCCAGTACTTC. The V gene is TRBV9, the J gene TRBJ2-5, with 10 bases matching TRBD2. After removal of 4 bases from V and 2 bases from J, the junction contained 5 bases not matched to a gene. This CDR3 region has 15 residues. CDR1 and CDR2 from the germline V gene are SGDLS and YYNGEE.

The chain has TRBV13 and TRBJ2-6, with D possibly being TRBD1 (6 bases). Germline loops: CDR1 PRHDT, CDR2 FYEKMQ (reference sequence). V was shortened by 6 bases and J by 2 bases, with 17 bases between the two germline ends. The CDR3 extends over 17 amino acids. CDR3 nucleotides: TGTGCCAGCAGGGATACAGGGCTCCGGGCTGGGGCCAACGTCCTGACTTTC. This encodes CASRDTGLRAGANVLTF. The full variable domain, rest sourced from reference TRBV13 and TRBJ2-6, is AAGVIQSPRHLIKEKRETATLKCYPIPRHDTVYWYQQGPGQDPQFLISFYEKMQSDKGSIPDRFSAQQFSDYHSELNMSSLELGDSALYFCASRDTGLRAGANVLTFGAGSRLTVL.

The chain employs TRBV3-1 (or the pseudogene TRBV3-2) and TRBJ2-7; TRBD1 agrees at 9 bases. The germline V gene encodes CDR1 LGHDT and CDR2 YNNKEL (reference sequence). The CDR3 contains 17 residues. Trimming at V came to 1 base and at J to 6 bases, leaving 13 bases not matched to a gene. DNA of the CDR3: TGTGCCAGCAGCCAAGTATCTTTGTCGGGACAGGGTACCGAGCAGTACTTC. It specifies CASSQVSLSGQGTEQYF.

The chain carries TRBV5-5 and TRBJ1-5; TRBD1 is a possible D gene (5 bases). This CDR3 contains 13 residues. Germline assignment: CDR1 SGHKS and CDR2 YYEKEE (reference sequence). V lost 2 bases to trimming and J lost 6 bases, with 9 bases between them. The CDR3 DNA reads TGTGCCAGCAGCTTTGAGGGGCTTCAGCCCCAGCATTTT. This encodes CASSFEGLQPQHF. The full variable domain, with the rest looked up from reference TRBV5-5 and TRBJ1-5, is DAGVTQSPTHLIKTRGQQVTLRCSPISGHKSVSWYQQVLGQGPQFIFQYYEKEERGRGNFPDRFSARQFPNYSSELNVNALLLGDSALYLCASSFEGLQPQHFGDGTRLSIL.